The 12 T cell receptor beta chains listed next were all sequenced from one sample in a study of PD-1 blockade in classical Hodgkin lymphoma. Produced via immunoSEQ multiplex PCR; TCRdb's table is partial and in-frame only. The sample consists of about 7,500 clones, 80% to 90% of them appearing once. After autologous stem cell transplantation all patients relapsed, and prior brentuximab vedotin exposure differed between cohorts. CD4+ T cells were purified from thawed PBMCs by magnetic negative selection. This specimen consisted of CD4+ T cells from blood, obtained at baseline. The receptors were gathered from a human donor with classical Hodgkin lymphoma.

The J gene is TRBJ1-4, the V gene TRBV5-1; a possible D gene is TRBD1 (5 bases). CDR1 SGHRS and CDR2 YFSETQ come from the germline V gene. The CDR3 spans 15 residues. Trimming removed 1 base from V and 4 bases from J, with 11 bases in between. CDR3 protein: CASSLLGTVNEKLFF. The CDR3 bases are TGCGCCAGCAGCTTGTTGGGGACGGTTAATGAAAAACTGTTTTTT.

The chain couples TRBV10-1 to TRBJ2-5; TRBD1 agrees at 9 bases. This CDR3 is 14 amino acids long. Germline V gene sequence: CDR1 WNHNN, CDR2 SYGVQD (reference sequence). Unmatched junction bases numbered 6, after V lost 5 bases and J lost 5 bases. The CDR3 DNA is TGCGCCAGCAGTCGGACAGGGGCTGGGGAGACCCAGTACTTC. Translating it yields CASSRTGAGETQYF.

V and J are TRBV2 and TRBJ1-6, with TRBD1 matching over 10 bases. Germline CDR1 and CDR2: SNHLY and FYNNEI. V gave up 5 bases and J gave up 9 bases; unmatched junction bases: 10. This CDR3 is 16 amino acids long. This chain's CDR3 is CASSPGPGQGISPLHF. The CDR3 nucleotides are TGTGCCAGCAGTCCGGGACCGGGACAGGGGATTTCACCCCTCCACTTT.

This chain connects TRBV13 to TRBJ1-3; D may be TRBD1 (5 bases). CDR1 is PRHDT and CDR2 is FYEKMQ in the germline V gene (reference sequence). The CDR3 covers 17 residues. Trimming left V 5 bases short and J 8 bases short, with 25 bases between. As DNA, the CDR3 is TGTGCCAGCAGCCGTAGTTCCTTAGGGGTGGTTTCGGACACCATATATTTT. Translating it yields CASSRSSLGVVSDTIYF.

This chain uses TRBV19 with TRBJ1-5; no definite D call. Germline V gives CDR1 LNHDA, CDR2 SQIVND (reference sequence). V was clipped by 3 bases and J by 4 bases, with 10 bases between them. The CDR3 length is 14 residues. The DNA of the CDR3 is TGTGCCAGTAGTATCAACGGACCAAATCAGCCCCAGCATTTT. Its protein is CASSINGPNQPQHF.

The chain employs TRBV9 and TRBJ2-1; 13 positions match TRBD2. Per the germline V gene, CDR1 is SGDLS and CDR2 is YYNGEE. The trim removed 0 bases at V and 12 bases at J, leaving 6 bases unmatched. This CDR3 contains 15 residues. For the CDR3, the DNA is TGTGCCAGCAGCGTAGGACTAGCGGGAGGTTTAGGGCAGTTCTTC. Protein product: CASSVGLAGGLGQFF.

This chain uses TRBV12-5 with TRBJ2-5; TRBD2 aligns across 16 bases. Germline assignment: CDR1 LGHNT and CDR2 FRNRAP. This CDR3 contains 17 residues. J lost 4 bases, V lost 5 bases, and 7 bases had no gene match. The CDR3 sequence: CASGRSGTSGGVETQYF. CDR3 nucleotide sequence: TGTGCTAGTGGTCGCTCCGGGACTAGCGGGGGGGTAGAGACCCAGTACTTC.

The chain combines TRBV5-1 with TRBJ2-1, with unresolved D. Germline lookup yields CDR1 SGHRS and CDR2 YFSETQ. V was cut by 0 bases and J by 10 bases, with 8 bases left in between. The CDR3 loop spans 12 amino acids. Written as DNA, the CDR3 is TGCGCCAGCAGCTTGGGCCTGGGGGAGCAGTTCTTC. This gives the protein CASSLGLGEQFF.

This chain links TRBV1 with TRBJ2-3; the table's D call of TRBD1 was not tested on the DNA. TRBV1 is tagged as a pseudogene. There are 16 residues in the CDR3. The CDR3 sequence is CTSSRQGASSTDTQYF. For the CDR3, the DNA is TGCACCAGCAGCCGACAGGGGGCCTCTAGCACAGATACGCAGTATTTT.

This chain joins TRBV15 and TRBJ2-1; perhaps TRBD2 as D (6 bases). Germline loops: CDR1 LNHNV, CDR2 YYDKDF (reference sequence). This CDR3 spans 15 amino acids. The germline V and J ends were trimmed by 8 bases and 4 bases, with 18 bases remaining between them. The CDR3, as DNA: TGTGCCACCCAAACCGGGACTGTCAGTTACAATGAGCAGTTCTTC. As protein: CATQTGTVSYNEQFF.

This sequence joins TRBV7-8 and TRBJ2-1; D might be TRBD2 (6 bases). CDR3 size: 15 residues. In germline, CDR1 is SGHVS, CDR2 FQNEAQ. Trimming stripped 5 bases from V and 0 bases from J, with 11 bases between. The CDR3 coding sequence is TGTGCCAGCAGCCCTCGGGGGAGCTCCTACAATGAGCAGTTCTTC. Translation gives CASSPRGSSYNEQFF.

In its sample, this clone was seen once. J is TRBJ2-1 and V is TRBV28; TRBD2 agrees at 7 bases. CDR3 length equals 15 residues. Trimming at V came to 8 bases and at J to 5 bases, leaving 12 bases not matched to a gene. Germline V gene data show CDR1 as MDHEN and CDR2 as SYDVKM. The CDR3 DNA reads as TGTGCCAGCGGGCAACCGGGAGGACGAAACAATGAGCAGTTCTTC. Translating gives CASGQPGGRNNEQFF.